The next 15 T cell receptor beta chains were all read from a single sample in a study of identical twins. TCRdb itself ran the 5' RACE reads through MiXCR, one entry per CDR3 protein. The table has more than 350,000 distinct CDR3 sequences, approximately 9.1% seen once; the top ten hold roughly 8.9%. The sample consisted of naive T cells sorted from blood. The receptor set was obtained from a woman aged 50 to 65 in good health.

The chain couples TRBV6-1 to TRBJ1-6, with D maybe TRBD1 (6 bases). V lost 6 bases and J 7 bases, leaving 7 bases between the germline ends. Germline-derived CDR1 and CDR2 are MNHNS and SASEGT. The CDR3 is made up of 12 amino acids. The CDR3 protein is CASRDSNSPLHF. CDR3 sequence (DNA): TGTGCCAGCAGGGACAGCAATTCACCCCTCCACTTT.

This clonotype was counted at least ten times. The chain couples TRBV4-1 to TRBJ2-5; D unclear. From germline, CDR1 is MGHRA and CDR2 YSYEKL. This CDR3 region has 14 residues. Trimming pared 1 base from V and 5 bases from J, leaving 11 bases between. This CDR3 is CASSQGVYVETQYF. DNA for the CDR3: TGCGCCAGCAGCCAAGGTGTGTACGTGGAGACCCAGTACTTC.

This clonotype was detected a few times. This chain links TRBV7-9 with TRBJ2-5; 8 nucleotides line up with TRBD2. CDR1 is SEHNR, CDR2 FQNEAQ, per germline (reference sequence). The CDR3 is 15 residues long. V lost 1 base to trimming and J lost 2 bases; unmatched junction nucleotides: 3. CDR3 sequence: CASSLETSGQETQYF. CDR3 DNA sequence: TGTGCCAGCAGCTTAGAAACTAGCGGACAAGAGACCCAGTACTTC. The complete variable domain, with remaining parts taken from reference TRBV7-9 and TRBJ2-5, reads DTGVSQNPRHKITKRGQNVTFRCDPISEHNRLYWYRQTLGQGPEFLTYFQNEAQLEKSRLLSDRFSAERPKGSFSTLEIQRTEQGDSAMYLCASSLETSGQETQYFGPGTRLLVL.

This chain uses TRBV24-1 with TRBJ2-1; TRBD2 might be the D (5 bases). The CDR3 length is 13 residues. Per germline, CDR1 KGHDR and CDR2 SFDVKD. Trimming stripped 4 bases from V and 4 bases from J, with 7 bases between. The CDR3 spells CATSESGYNEQFF. Written as DNA, the CDR3 is TGTGCCACCAGTGAGAGCGGTTACAATGAGCAGTTCTTC.

This clonotype was seen only once. V gene TRBV13 combines with J gene TRBJ2-7, with 10 nucleotides matching TRBD2. The V and J ends lost 1 base and 5 bases, in that order; junction bases with no gene match: 5. Germline V gene lookup returns CDR1 PRHDT and CDR2 FYEKMQ (reference sequence). This CDR3 spans 15 amino acids. CDR3 residues: CASSLALAGANEQYF. CDR3 DNA: TGTGCCAGCAGCTTAGCGCTAGCGGGAGCGAACGAGCAGTACTTC.

CDR3 sequence: CASSSPGQEQFF. CDR3 DNA sequence: TGTGCCAGCAGTTCCCCGGGACAAGAGCAGTTCTTC. The V gene is TRBV12-3 or TRBV12-4, the J gene TRBJ2-1, with D tentatively TRBD1 (6 bases). Trimming shortened V by 4 bases and J by 10 bases, and 11 bases separated the two germline ends. The CDR3 sequence is 12 residues long.

In this sample, this clonotype turned up a few times. V and J are TRBV24-1 and TRBJ1-1; D is unresolved. V was trimmed by 4 bases and J by 5 bases, leaving 10 bases between them. CDR1 KGHDR and CDR2 SFDVKD come from the germline V gene. The CDR3 is 13 amino acids. CDR3 DNA sequence: TGTGCCACCAGTGAGGGTTTTTGGACTGAAGCTTTCTTT. Protein product: CATSEGFWTEAFF.

The chain has TRBV24-1 and TRBJ2-5; 7 nucleotides match TRBD2. V shed 1 base, J shed 5 bases, and the junction held 6 bases outside the gene matches. Germline V gives CDR1 KGHDR, CDR2 SFDVKD. The CDR3 contains 15 residues. CDR3 region: CATSDFGGSVETQYF. The CDR3 DNA is TGTGCCACCAGTGATTTCGGCGGGAGTGTCGAGACCCAGTACTTC.

The table lists this clonotype with a few counts. V is TRBV24-1 and J is TRBJ1-2; D call uncertain. Germline V gene lookup returns CDR1 KGHDR and CDR2 SFDVKD. Deletions cut 2 bases from V and 6 bases from J, with 6 bases between. CDR3 length: 12 residues. This CDR3 reads CATSDYGDGYTF. CDR3 nucleotides: TGTGCCACCAGTGATTACGGGGATGGCTACACCTTC.

This clonotype was seen ten or more times. The rearrangement links TRBV20-1 to TRBJ2-3; no clear D. This CDR3 comprises 15 residues. V was pared by 2 bases and J by 0 bases, with 12 bases between. Germline CDR1 is DFQATT and CDR2 is SNEGSKA (reference sequence). CDR3 in DNA: TGCAGTGCTAGACTACAGAGCCCTAGCACAGATACGCAGTATTTT. Translation: CSARLQSPSTDTQYF.

This clonotype was counted between two and nine times. This chain uses TRBV5-1 with TRBJ1-1, with D hard to call. CDR1 is SGHRS, CDR2 YFSETQ, per germline. CDR3 length equals 13 residues. V was trimmed by 0 bases and J by 5 bases, leaving 8 bases between them. CDR3 coding DNA: TGCGCCAGCAGCTTGGCGTCCATAACTGAAGCTTTCTTT. This sequence encodes CASSLASITEAFF.

This clonotype was recorded many times. This chain connects TRBV6-1 to TRBJ2-7; D not resolved. Germline values: CDR1 MNHNS, CDR2 SASEGT. CDR3 length: 15 residues. The ends were cut back, 4 bases at V and 0 bases at J, with 13 bases in the middle. The DNA of the CDR3 is TGTGCCAGCAGTGTGGAACAGCCGAGCTCCTACGAGCAGTACGTC. This gives the protein CASSVEQPSSYEQYV.

This clonotype was seen at least ten times. The gene calls are TRBV5-1 and TRBJ2-1; TRBD1 matches 8 bases. The CDR3 length is 12 residues. With V trimmed by 0 bases and J by 12 bases, 2 bases remained unmatched. The germline CDR1 and CDR2 sequences are SGHRS and YFSETQ. The CDR3 loop is CASSLADRGQFF. As DNA, the CDR3 is TGCGCCAGCAGCTTGGCAGACAGGGGGCAGTTCTTC.

This CDR3 reads CASQVDTEAFF. The CDR3 DNA reads as TGTGCCAGCCAGGTAGACACTGAAGCTTTCTTT. The chain links TRBV5-6 to TRBJ1-1; no clear D gene. Trimming cost V 7 bases and J 3 bases, with 7 bases left between them. Germline CDR1 is SGHDT and CDR2 is YYEEEE. There are 11 residues in the CDR3.

This clonotype was counted only a few times. This sequence joins TRBV28 and TRBJ2-7; 13 nucleotides line up with TRBD2. The CDR3 is 14 amino acids. CDR1 is MDHEN and CDR2 is SYDVKM in the germline V gene. After removal of 9 bases from V and 7 bases from J, the junction contained 9 bases not matched to a gene. The CDR3 protein is CASETGTSGKEQYF. In nucleotides, the CDR3 is TGTGCCAGTGAGACCGGGACTAGCGGGAAGGAGCAGTACTTC.